One and the same sample provided the 25 T cell receptor beta chains below, sequenced in a study of OX40 agonist ivuxolimab in advanced cancers. This table comes from immunoSEQ multiplex PCR, and its TCRdb copy is limited to in-frame clones, with some not included. The sample has about 61,000 clones, roughly 80% seen once. The source was CD4+ or CD8+ T cells sorted from blood, collected in a trial of the OX40 agonist ivuxolimab. These receptors originate from an adult with an advanced solid tumor such as melanoma, head and neck, liver or kidney cancer.

This chain connects TRBV7-9 to TRBJ1-6; maybe TRBD1 (5 bases). Per germline, CDR1 SEHNR and CDR2 FQNEAQ (reference sequence). V was shortened by 0 bases and J by 10 bases, with 13 bases between the two germline ends. This CDR3 comprises 15 residues. CDR3 sequence: CASSLAPVGESPLHF. CDR3 DNA: TGTGCCAGCAGCTTAGCCCCGGTGGGGGAATCACCCCTCCACTTT.

This clone has more than one count but fewer than ten. The chain carries TRBV11-2 and TRBJ2-7; TRBD2 might be the D (6 bases). The length of the CDR3 is 16 residues. V was clipped by 2 bases and J by 0 bases, with 14 bases between them. The germline CDR1 and CDR2 sequences are SGHAT and FQNNGV. The CDR3 nucleotides read TGTGCCAGCAGCTTAATCAGCGGGCAGAGCTCCTACGAGCAGTACTTC. Its protein product is CASSLISGQSSYEQYF.

V gene TRBV11-2 combines with J gene TRBJ1-2; D is possibly TRBD1 (5 bases). V lost 8 bases, J lost 2 bases, and 9 bases lay in between. The CDR3 runs to 12 residues. Per the germline V gene, CDR1 is SGHAT and CDR2 is FQNNGV. CDR3 bases: TGTGCCAGCTCCAGGGTAAACTATGGCTACACCTTC. This encodes CASSRVNYGYTF. Combining the CDR3 with reference TRBV11-2 and TRBJ1-2 gives the whole variable domain EAGVAQSPRYKIIEKRQSVAFWCNPISGHATLYWYQQILGQGPKLLIQFQNNGVVDDSQLPKDRFSAERLKGVDSTLKIQPAKLEDSAVYLCASSRVNYGYTFGSGTRLTVV.

J is TRBJ1-4 and V is TRBV6-5; 8 bases fit TRBD1. The V and J ends lost 5 bases and 5 bases, in that order; junction bases with no gene match: 4. The CDR3 has 14 residues. Germline assignment: CDR1 MNHEY and CDR2 SVGAGI. As DNA, the CDR3 is TGTGCCAGCAGTGGACAGGGAGGCAATGAAAAACTGTTTTTT. Translated, it gives CASSGQGGNEKLFF.

The sample holds a few counts of this clone. V gene TRBV28 combines with J gene TRBJ1-1; 7 bases agree with TRBD1. Germline loops: CDR1 MDHEN, CDR2 SYDVKM. The trim removed 5 bases at V and 1 base at J, leaving 10 bases unmatched. This CDR3 has 16 amino acids. CDR3 coding DNA: TGTGCCAGCAGTCCTGCCCCGGACAGGAGGAACACTGAAGCTTTCTTT. Translating gives CASSPAPDRRNTEAFF.

V gene TRBV5-1 combines with J gene TRBJ2-7; D may correspond to TRBD1 or TRBD2 (5 bases each). The CDR3 is made up of 14 amino acids. Germline V gene lookup returns CDR1 SGHRS and CDR2 YFSETQ. V was cut by 1 base and J by 2 bases, with 10 bases left in between. DNA of the CDR3: TGCGCCAGCAGCTTGCCCAGGGACCCCTACGAGCAGTACTTC. Translating it yields CASSLPRDPYEQYF.

The chain is built from TRBV29-1 and TRBJ2-5; D remains unclear. CDR1 and CDR2 from the germline V gene are SQVTM and ANQGSEA. This CDR3 has 12 amino acids. The V gene lost 3 bases and the J gene lost 0 bases, with 5 bases spanning the gap. The CDR3 here is CSVETYQETQYF. The CDR3, as DNA: TGCAGCGTTGAGACTTACCAAGAGACCCAGTACTTC.

The rearrangement joins TRBV6-4 to TRBJ2-7, with 8 bases fitting TRBD2. CDR1 and CDR2 (germline): MRHNA, SNTAGT. V shed 7 bases and J 3 bases; nucleotides not matched to a gene: 11. The CDR3 consists of 15 residues. Here the CDR3 DNA reads TGTGCCAGCAACGGGAGGGGACTGATCCTCTACGAGCAGTACTTC. It is translated as CASNGRGLILYEQYF.

This rearrangement joins TRBV18 to TRBJ2-3; 10 nucleotides match TRBD2. This CDR3 is 17 amino acids long. Germline V CDR1 and CDR2: KGHSH, LQKENI. V was pared by 3 bases and J by 2 bases, with 8 bases of the junction left unmatched. The CDR3 coding sequence is TGTGCCAGCTCACCCCGGACTAGCGGACGGTTCACAGATACGCAGTATTTT. This sequence encodes CASSPRTSGRFTDTQYF.

This chain links TRBV5-1 with TRBJ2-5; the match to TRBD2 covers 7 bases. The CDR3 runs 15 residues. CDR1 is SGHRS and CDR2 is YFSETQ in the germline V gene. V lost 3 bases, J lost 2 bases, and 7 bases stayed unmatched. The CDR3 spells CASSSSTGGQETQYF. For the CDR3, the DNA is TGCGCCAGCAGCTCCTCCACCGGGGGGCAAGAGACCCAGTACTTC.

This chain joins TRBV9 and TRBJ2-3; no clear D gene. CDR3 size: 13 residues. Per the germline V gene, CDR1 is SGDLS and CDR2 is YYNGEE. Trimming took 2 bases from V and 2 from J, leaving 6 bases between them. DNA of the CDR3: TGTGCCAGCAGCGTCGGGCCCACAGATACGCAGTATTTT. It encodes CASSVGPTDTQYF.

This chain connects TRBV11-2 to TRBJ1-4; no reliable D call. The ends were cut back, 1 base at V and 5 bases at J, with 8 bases in the middle. The CDR3 contains 14 residues. Germline CDR1 and CDR2: SGHAT and FQNNGV. In DNA form, the CDR3 reads TGTGCCAGCAGCTTAGCGGGCCTCAATGAAAAACTGTTTTTT. It is translated as CASSLAGLNEKLFF.

The rearrangement joins TRBV19 to TRBJ1-1, with 7 nucleotides matching TRBD1. V trimming: 3 bases; J trimming: 5 bases; junction bases outside the gene matches: 9. Germline lookup yields CDR1 LNHDA and CDR2 SQIVND (reference sequence). The CDR3 runs to 15 residues. For the CDR3, the DNA is TGTGCCAGTAGTATCGAACAGGGGCGAGGAACTGAAGCTTTCTTT. Translated: CASSIEQGRGTEAFF.

Written as DNA, the CDR3 is TGTGCCAGCAGCATAGGGACCCTGGGGCAGCCCCAGCATTTT. It translates to CASSIGTLGQPQHF. This sequence joins TRBV6-5 and TRBJ1-5, with a possible D match to TRBD1 (5 bases). The CDR3 has 14 residues. V lost 6 bases and J lost 7, with 16 bases in between. The V gene's germline CDR1 is MNHEY and CDR2 SVGAGI.

This rearrangement joins TRBV2 to TRBJ1-2; D is unresolved. The germline V gene has CDR1 SNHLY and CDR2 FYNNEI. V lost 11 bases and J lost 6, with 19 bases in between. The CDR3 runs to 13 residues. The CDR3 nucleotides are TGTGCCCTGGGCAGCCTCGCGGGGAATGGCTACACCTTC. Translation: CALGSLAGNGYTF.

The gene calls are TRBV5-1 and TRBJ1-2; no definite D call. The germline V and J ends were trimmed by 6 bases and 0 bases, with 12 bases remaining between them. CDR1 SGHRS and CDR2 YFSETQ come from the germline V gene. This CDR3 contains 14 residues. This chain's CDR3 is CASNTDGANYGYTF. As DNA, the CDR3 is TGCGCCAGCAACACGGACGGAGCTAACTATGGCTACACCTTC.

The V gene is TRBV5-1, the J gene TRBJ2-3; unclear D gene. CDR3 length equals 10 residues. CDR1 is SGHRS, CDR2 YFSETQ, per germline. The ends were cut back, 7 bases at V and 6 bases at J, with 6 bases in the middle. The CDR3 here is CASGSDTQYF. CDR3 nucleotide sequence: TGCGCCAGCGGCTCCGATACGCAGTATTTT.

V and J are TRBV6-6 and TRBJ2-3; D is perhaps TRBD2 (5 bases). Germline assignment: CDR1 MNHNY and CDR2 SVGAGI (reference sequence). Trimming pared 6 bases from V and 0 bases from J, leaving 10 bases between. This CDR3 spans 14 amino acids. The CDR3 sequence: CASSHRGSTDTQYF. The CDR3 DNA sequence: TGTGCCAGCAGCCATAGAGGGAGCACAGATACGCAGTATTTT.

The chain is built from TRBV7-9 and TRBJ1-1; D remains ambiguous. This CDR3 region has 13 residues. Deletions cut 2 bases from V and 8 bases from J, with 12 bases between. Germline values: CDR1 SEHNR, CDR2 FQNEAQ (reference sequence). Here the CDR3 reads CASSLSRQSEAFF. For the CDR3, the DNA is TGTGCCAGCAGCTTAAGTCGCCAGTCCGAAGCTTTCTTT.

V usage is TRBV7-8 and J usage is TRBJ1-4; D unclear. V shed 5 bases and J shed 7 bases, with 14 bases lying between them. This CDR3 comprises 14 residues. Germline-derived CDR1 and CDR2 are SGHVS and FQNEAQ. CDR3 bases: TGTGCCAGCAGCCCGGAGATTCACAGTGAAAAACTGTTTTTT. It translates to CASSPEIHSEKLFF.

V is TRBV7-2 and J is TRBJ2-7; 9 bases align to TRBD1. The J segment lost 4 bases and the V segment lost 4 bases, leaving 8 bases of the junction unmatched. This CDR3 has 15 residues. From germline, CDR1 is SGHTA and CDR2 FQGNSA. CDR3 in amino acids: CASSSPGTGIYEQYF. The CDR3 DNA reads TGTGCCAGCAGCTCTCCCGGGACAGGGATTTACGAGCAGTACTTC. The full variable domain, completed using reference TRBV7-2 and TRBJ2-7, is GAGVSQSPSNKVTEKGKDVELRCDPISGHTALYWYRQSLGQGLEFLIYFQGNSAPDKSGLPSDRFSAERTGGSVSTLTIQRTQQEDSAVYLCASSSPGTGIYEQYFGPGTRLTVT.

V usage is TRBV21-1 and J usage is TRBJ2-5; TRBD1, as called in the table, went unchecked against the DNA. TRBV21-1 counts as a pseudogene. The CDR3 extends over 14 amino acids. CDR3 sequence: CASSRGTVKETQYF. In DNA, the CDR3 is TGTGCCAGCTCTCGTGGGACAGTTAAAGAGACCCAGTACTTC.

The J gene is TRBJ2-5, the V gene TRBV29-1; D may correspond to TRBD1 or TRBD2 (5 bases each). Trimming pared 7 bases from V and 6 bases from J, leaving 15 bases between. Germline loops: CDR1 SQVTM, CDR2 ANQGSEA. The CDR3 contains 12 residues. The CDR3 DNA reads as TGCAGCGCCGAATGGGGGATAAAGACCCAGTACTTC. Its protein product is CSAEWGIKTQYF.

The V and J genes are TRBV5-4 and TRBJ2-2; TRBD2 aligns across 10 bases. The CDR3 length is 16 residues. V lost 4 bases and J lost 1; bases outside the gene matches: 4. The germline V gene has CDR1 SGHNT and CDR2 YYREEE (reference sequence). CDR3 protein: CASSPSGGRNTGELFF. In DNA, the CDR3 is TGTGCCAGCAGCCCTAGCGGGGGCAGGAACACCGGGGAGCTGTTTTTT. The variable domain in full, completed from reference TRBV5-4 and TRBJ2-2, reads ETGVTQSPTHLIKTRGQQVTLRCSSQSGHNTVSWYQQALGQGPQFIFQYYREEENGRGNFPPRFSGLQFPNYSSELNVNALELDDSALYLCASSPSGGRNTGELFFGEGSRLTVL.

V usage is TRBV5-1 and J usage is TRBJ2-7; tentative D call: TRBD2 (5 bases). Per the germline V gene, CDR1 is SGHRS and CDR2 is YFSETQ. The CDR3 loop spans 16 amino acids. Trimming left V 0 bases short and J 0 bases short, with 13 bases between. CDR3 sequence reads: CASSLDGGLDSYEQYF. DNA of the CDR3: TGCGCCAGCAGCTTGGACGGCGGGTTGGACTCCTACGAGCAGTACTTC.